Presented here are 10 T cell receptor beta chains from one specimen sequenced in a study of shared clonotypes between healthy human individuals. Sequencing was performed with immunoSEQ multiplex PCR; in TCRdb, only in-frame clones are kept and a portion is missing. The sample lists about 600,000 clones, roughly 79% occurring once. Sequencing input: PBMCs. These receptors were obtained from a woman in her 40s in good health. Some clones in this sample may be carry-over from other donors' samples.

V is TRBV4-3 and J is TRBJ2-2; 7 bases align to TRBD2. This CDR3 spans 20 amino acids. J was trimmed by 2 bases and V by 1 base; bases with no gene match: 16. CDR1 is LGHNA and CDR2 is YSLEER in the germline V gene. CDR3 amino acids: CASSQASGGGSLLNTGELFF. As DNA, the CDR3 is TGCGCCAGCAGCCAAGCTTCTGGTGGCGGGAGCTTGTTAAACACCGGGGAGCTGTTTTTT.

As to this clone: This likely reflects a read error, since a far larger clone is one base away. CDR3 sequence reads: CASSGTSGNTDTQYF. The CDR3 DNA reads TGTGCCAGCAGTGGGACTAGCGGGAACACAGATACGCAGTATTTT. The chain is built from TRBV2 and TRBJ2-3; 12 bases fit TRBD2. The germline CDR1 and CDR2 sequences are SNHLY and FYNNEI. There are 15 residues in the CDR3. The junction had 1 base not matched to a gene; V was cut back by 4 bases and J by 2 bases. The whole variable domain, filled in from reference TRBV2 and TRBJ2-3, reads EPEVTQTPSHQVTQMGQEVILRCVPISNHLYFYWYRQILGQKVEFLVSFYNNEISEKSEIFDDQFSVERPDGSNFTLKIRSTKLEDSAMYFCASSGTSGNTDTQYFGPGTRLTVL.

The rearrangement links TRBV27 to TRBJ1-2; D is ambiguous. The CDR3 extends over 12 amino acids. Trimming removed 3 bases at V and 8 bases at J, with 10 bases between. CDR1 is MNHEY and CDR2 is SMNVEV in the germline V gene (reference sequence). The CDR3 sequence: CASSFSSGGYTF. Written as DNA, the CDR3 is TGTGCCAGCAGTTTTTCCTCGGGAGGCTACACCTTC.

The chain uses TRBV27 and TRBJ2-7, with D possibly being TRBD1 (6 bases). Trimming shortened V by 8 bases and J by 2 bases, and 16 bases separated the two germline ends. CDR1 and CDR2 (germline): MNHEY, SMNVEV (reference sequence). The CDR3 loop spans 14 amino acids. CDR3 region: CASGTPGQAYEQYF. CDR3 coding DNA: TGTGCCAGCGGCACCCCGGGACAAGCCTACGAGCAGTACTTC.

The V gene is TRBV29-1, the J gene TRBJ2-5; D unclear. This CDR3 has 13 amino acids. V lost 5 bases and J lost 0, with 10 bases in between. The germline V gene encodes CDR1 SQVTM and CDR2 ANQGSEA. The CDR3 nucleotides read TGCAGCGTTACCTACAGTTACCAAGAGACCCAGTACTTC. Translating it yields CSVTYSYQETQYF.

V gene TRBV7-3 combines with J gene TRBJ1-1; D remains ambiguous. The V gene lost 6 bases and the J gene lost 1 base, with 9 bases spanning the gap. From germline, CDR1 is SGHTA and CDR2 FQGTGA. The CDR3 has 13 residues. The CDR3 DNA follows: TGTGCCAGCAGGATACAGAGGAACACTGAAGCTTTCTTT. This codes for CASRIQRNTEAFF.

In DNA, the CDR3 is TGTGCCAGCAGCGCCCGGGGGCGCAATGAGCAGTTCTTC. Translated, it gives CASSARGRNEQFF. The chain carries TRBV9 and TRBJ2-1; D could derive from TRBD1 or TRBD2 (6 bases each). The germline gives CDR1 SGDLS, CDR2 YYNGEE. This CDR3 is 13 amino acids long. V was shortened by 3 bases and J by 6 bases, with 10 bases between the two germline ends.

The CDR3 coding sequence is TGTGCCAGCTCCATGGACAGGAACACTGAAGCTTTCTTT. It translates to CASSMDRNTEAFF. The chain is built from TRBV18 and TRBJ1-1, with D possibly being TRBD1 (6 bases). Germline-derived CDR1 and CDR2 are KGHSH and LQKENI. CDR3 length: 13 amino acids. Trimming took 6 bases from V and 1 from J, leaving 9 bases between them.

The genes are TRBV5-1 and TRBJ2-7; 9 nucleotides agree with TRBD2. The CDR3 is 15 residues long. Germline trimming cut 3 bases from V and 3 bases from J; bases unmatched to any gene: 7. Per germline, CDR1 SGHRS and CDR2 YFSETQ. CDR3 sequence reads: CASSSVGGRGYEQYF. The CDR3 nucleotides are TGCGCCAGCAGCTCCGTCGGCGGGAGGGGCTACGAGCAGTACTTC.

The V gene is TRBV5-4, the J gene TRBJ2-5, with TRBD2 matching 8 bases. After removal of 4 bases from V and 5 bases from J, the junction contained 7 bases not matched to a gene. CDR1 is SGHNT, CDR2 YYREEE, per germline (reference sequence). The CDR3 is made up of 14 amino acids. CDR3 nucleotide sequence: TGTGCCAGCAGCCGAGCGGGAGTCCAGGAGACCCAGTACTTC. The encoded protein is CASSRAGVQETQYF. Using reference TRBV5-4 and TRBJ2-5 for the parts outside the CDR3, the full variable domain is ETGVTQSPTHLIKTRGQQVTLRCSSQSGHNTVSWYQQALGQGPQFIFQYYREEENGRGNFPPRFSGLQFPNYSSELNVNALELDDSALYLCASSRAGVQETQYFGPGTRLLVL.